The 2 T cell receptor beta chains listed next were all sequenced from one sample in a study of blood T cell repertoires in COVID-19. Repertoires were generated with immunoSEQ multiplex PCR, while TCRdb's copy carries only in-frame clones and drops some. This table has approximately 120,000 clones, roughly 85% appearing once. Sequenced material: peripheral blood. These TCRs come from a human donor in a cohort sampled during active COVID-19.

The gene calls are TRBV6-6 and TRBJ2-1; 8 bases agree with TRBD1. CDR3 length: 13 amino acids. The V gene's germline CDR1 is MNHNY and CDR2 SVGAGI (reference sequence). Trimming cost V 7 bases and J 8 bases; bases outside gene matches: 7. CDR3 bases: TGTGCCAGCAATCTGGACAGGGCTTATGAGCAGTTCTTC. Protein: CASNLDRAYEQFF.

The chain recombines TRBV28 with TRBJ2-7, with 8 bases matching TRBD2. From germline, CDR1 is MDHEN and CDR2 SYDVKM. The CDR3 extends over 14 amino acids. V shed 8 bases, J shed 3 bases, and the junction held 9 bases outside the gene matches. CDR3 nucleotides: TGTGCCAGCGGACTAGCAGGTCATCTCTACGAGCAGTACGTC. The encoded protein is CASGLAGHLYEQYV.